The clone carrying this T cell receptor beta chain was picked up many times. Antigen unknown. CDR3 length: 11 amino acids. Germline V gene lookup returns CDR1 MNHEY and CDR2 SMNVEV (reference sequence). The V end was cut by 6 bases, the J end by 8 bases, with 8 bases between. The sample belongs to a study of T-cell memory formation after mild COVID-19. Whole-study results and caveats: That cross-reactive memory joined was suggested by some responding clones appearing in pre-infection memory. Contracting clones, day 15 to 85, had balanced CD4/CD8, and later expanders favored CD4+.

TCR alpha and TCR beta cDNA libraries carrying sample barcodes and UMIs were produced by 5'RACE using constant-segment primers. TCRdb reprocessed the 5' RACE reads via MiXCR and lists one record per CDR3 protein. Here the sample spans 10,000 to 15,000 distinct CDR3 sequences, about 14% being singletons. The clonotype originates from a young man who had mild COVID-19 (a few samples of this study predate the infection). Cell type and time point are not known. V and J are TRBV27 and TRBJ2-1, with unresolved D. The sample consisted of PBMCs or a T cell subset sorted from them (not recorded which). CDR3 bases: TGTGCCAGCAGCCCCTGGGATGAGCAGTTCTTC. It is translated as CASSPWDEQFF.